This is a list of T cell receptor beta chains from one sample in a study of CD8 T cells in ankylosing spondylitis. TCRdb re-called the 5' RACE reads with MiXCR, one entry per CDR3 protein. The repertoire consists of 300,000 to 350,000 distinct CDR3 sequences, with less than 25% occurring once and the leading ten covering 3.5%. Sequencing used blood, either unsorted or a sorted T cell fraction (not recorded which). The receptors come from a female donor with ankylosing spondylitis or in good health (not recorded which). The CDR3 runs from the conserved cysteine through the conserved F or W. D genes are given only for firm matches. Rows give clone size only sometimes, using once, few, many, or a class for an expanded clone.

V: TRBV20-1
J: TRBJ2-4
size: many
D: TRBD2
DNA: TGCAGTGCTAGCTGGGAGGGCAAAAACATTCAGTACTTC
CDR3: CSASWEGKNIQYF

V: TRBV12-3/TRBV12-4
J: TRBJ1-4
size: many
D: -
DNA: TGTGCCAGCAGCGGGGGAGGAGCAACTAATGAAAAACTGTTTTTT
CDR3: CASSGGGATNEKLFF

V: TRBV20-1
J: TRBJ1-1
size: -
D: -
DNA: TGCAGTGCCGGGCGGGAGGGAAAGATTAGTGAAGCTTTCTTT
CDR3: CSAGREGKISEAFF

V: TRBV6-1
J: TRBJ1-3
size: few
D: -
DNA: TGTGCCAGCACAAGGCTGACCGGAGCTGGAAACACCATATATTTT
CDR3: CASTRLTGAGNTIYF

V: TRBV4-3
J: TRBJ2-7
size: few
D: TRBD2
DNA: TGCGCCAGCAGCCAATTCCTAGCGGGAGTGCCCTACGAGCAGTACTTC
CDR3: CASSQFLAGVPYEQYF

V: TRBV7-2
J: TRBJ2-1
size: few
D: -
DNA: TGTGCCAGCGGGGAGTACGAGCAGTTCTTC
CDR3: CASGEYEQFF

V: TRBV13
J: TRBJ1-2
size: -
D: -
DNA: TGTGCCAGCAGCTTAGGCCGTGGTAGCGGAAACTATGGCTACACCTTC
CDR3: CASSLGRGSGNYGYTF

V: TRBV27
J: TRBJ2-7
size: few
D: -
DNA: TGTGCCAGCAGTTCCACAGGGTTCCCGGGGGAGCAGTACTTC
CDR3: CASSSTGFPGEQYF

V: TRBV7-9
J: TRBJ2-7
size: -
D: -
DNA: TGTGCCAGCAGTCCTGGGGCTCGCCTTCAAAACGAGCAGTACTTC
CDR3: CASSPGARLQNEQYF

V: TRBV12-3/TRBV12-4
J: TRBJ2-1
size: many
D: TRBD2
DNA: TGTGCCAGCAGCTCCTCGGGACTAGCGGCTTACAATGAGCAGTTCTTC
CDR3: CASSSSGLAAYNEQFF

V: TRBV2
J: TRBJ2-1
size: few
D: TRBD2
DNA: TGTGCCAGCAGTTATATAACTAGCGGGGGATACAATGAGCAGTTCTTC
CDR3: CASSYITSGGYNEQFF

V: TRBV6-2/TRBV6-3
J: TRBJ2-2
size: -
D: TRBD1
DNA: TGTGCCAGCAGAACCGGGACAGGGGTTACCGGGGAGCTGTTTTTT
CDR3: CASRTGTGVTGELFF

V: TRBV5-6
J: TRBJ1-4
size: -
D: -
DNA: TGTGCCAGCAGCTCGGTAGTCGAAAAACTGTTTTTT
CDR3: CASSSVVEKLFF

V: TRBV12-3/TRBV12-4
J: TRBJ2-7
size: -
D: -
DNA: TGTGCCAGCAGTTTGACCCGACGGGGGATCTACGAGCAGTACTTC
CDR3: CASSLTRRGIYEQYF

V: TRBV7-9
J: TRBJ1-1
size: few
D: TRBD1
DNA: TGTGCCAGCAGCCCGGGACAGGGCTTGGGCACTGAAGCTTTCTTT
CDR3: CASSPGQGLGTEAFF